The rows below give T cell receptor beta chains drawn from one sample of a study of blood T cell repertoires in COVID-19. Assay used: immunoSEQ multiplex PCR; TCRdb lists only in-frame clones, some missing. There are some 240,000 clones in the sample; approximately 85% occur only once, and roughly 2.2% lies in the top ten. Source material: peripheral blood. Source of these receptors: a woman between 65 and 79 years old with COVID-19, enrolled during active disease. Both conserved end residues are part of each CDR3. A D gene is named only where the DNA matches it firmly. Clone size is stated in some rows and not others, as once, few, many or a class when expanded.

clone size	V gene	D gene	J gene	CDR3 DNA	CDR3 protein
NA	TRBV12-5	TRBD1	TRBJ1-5	TGTGCTAGTGGTTTAGGACAGGGGCAAATGAATAGCAATCAGCCCCAGCATTTT	CASGLGQGQMNSNQPQHF
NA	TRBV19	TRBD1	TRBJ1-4	TGTGCCAGTAGGCCCAAGGGGGCAGGTAATGAAAAACTGTTTTTT	CASRPKGAGNEKLFF
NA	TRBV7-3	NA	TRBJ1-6	TGTGCCAGCAGCTTATTGGGGAGGGATTCACCCCTCCACTTT	CASSLLGRDSPLHF
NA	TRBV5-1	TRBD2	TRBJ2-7	TGCGCCAGCAGCTCTAGCGGGGCCTCCTACGAGCAGTACTTC	CASSSSGASYEQYF
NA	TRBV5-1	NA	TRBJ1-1	TGCGCCAGCAGCGAATTCCAGGGGAAGGGCACTGAAGCTTTCTTT	CASSEFQGKGTEAFF
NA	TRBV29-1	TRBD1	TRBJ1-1	TGCAGCGTTGTACAGGGGAGCACTGAAGCTTTCTTT	CSVVQGSTEAFF
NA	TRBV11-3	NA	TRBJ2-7	TGTGCCAGCAGCCCCTACCAGAAACAGAACGAGCAGTACTTC	CASSPYQKQNEQYF
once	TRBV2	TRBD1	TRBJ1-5	TGTGCCAGCAAAGGGACAGGAAGCAATCAGCCCCAGCATTTT	CASKGTGSNQPQHF
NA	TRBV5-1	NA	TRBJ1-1	TGCGCCAGCAGCTGGGCATCGAACACTGAAGCTTTCTTT	CASSWASNTEAFF
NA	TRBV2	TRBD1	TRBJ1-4	TGTGCCAGCAGTACCAATCCAGGGGGAAATGAAAAACTGTTTTTT	CASSTNPGGNEKLFF
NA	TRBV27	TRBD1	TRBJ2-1	TGTGCCAGCACCGATTCGGGAGGACAGGGGGTCCGCTACAATGAGCAGTTCTTC	CASTDSGGQGVRYNEQFF
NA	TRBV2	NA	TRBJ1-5	TGTGCCAGCCACAGGGCCAATCAGCCCCAGCATTTT	CASHRANQPQHF
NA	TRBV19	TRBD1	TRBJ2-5	TGTGCCAGTAGTATCCCCGGACAGGAAGGAGAGACCCAGTACTTC	CASSIPGQEGETQYF
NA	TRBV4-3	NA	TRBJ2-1	TGCGCCAGCAGCCAAGTAGGAGGGGGCGAGCAGTTCTTC	CASSQVGGGEQFF
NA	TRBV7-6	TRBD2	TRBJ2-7	TGTGCCAGCAGCCCCGTTGGGGGGGTAACCTACGAGCAGTACTTC	CASSPVGGVTYEQYF
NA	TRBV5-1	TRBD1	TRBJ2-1	TGCGCCAGCAGCAGTGGCGGGCAGGGGGCGAATGAGCAGTTCTTC	CASSSGGQGANEQFF
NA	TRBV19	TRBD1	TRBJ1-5	TGTGCCAGTACTCCGGAAGACAGGGATCATCAGCCCCAGCATTTT	CASTPEDRDHQPQHF
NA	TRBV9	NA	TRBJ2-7	TGTGCCAGCAGCGTGGGGGAGGGGGCCTACGAGCAGTACTTC	CASSVGEGAYEQYF
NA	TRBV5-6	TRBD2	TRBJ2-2	TGTGCCAGCAGCTTTCTCGGGACTAGCGGGAGCGCGAACACCGGGGAGCTGTTTTTT	CASSFLGTSGSANTGELFF
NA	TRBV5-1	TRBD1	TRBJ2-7	TGCGCCAGCAGCTTGATGGACAGGGGAGGAGAGCAGTACTTC	CASSLMDRGGEQYF
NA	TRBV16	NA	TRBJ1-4	TGTGCCAGCAGCTTGCGGCCCACGGGAACTCTGTTTTTT	CASSLRPTGTLFF
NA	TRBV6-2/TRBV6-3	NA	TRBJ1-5	TGTGCCAGCAGCTGGACAGCTAATCAGCCCCAGCATTTT	CASSWTANQPQHF
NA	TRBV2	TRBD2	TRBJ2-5	TGTGCCAGTTTAGCGGGGAGGAGGGAAAAACTAGAAGAGACCCAGTACTTC	CASLAGRREKLEETQYF
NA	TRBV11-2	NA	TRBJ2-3	TGTGCCAGCAGCTACAATCATTGGACAGATACGCAGTATTTT	CASSYNHWTDTQYF
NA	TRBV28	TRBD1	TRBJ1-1	TGTGCCAGCAGCCGCCGGACAGGAGTGAACACTGAAGCTTTCTTT	CASSRRTGVNTEAFF
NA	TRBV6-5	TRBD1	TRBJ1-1	TGTGCCAGCAGTCGACAGGGGGTGAGCGGGGAAGCTTTCTTT	CASSRQGVSGEAFF